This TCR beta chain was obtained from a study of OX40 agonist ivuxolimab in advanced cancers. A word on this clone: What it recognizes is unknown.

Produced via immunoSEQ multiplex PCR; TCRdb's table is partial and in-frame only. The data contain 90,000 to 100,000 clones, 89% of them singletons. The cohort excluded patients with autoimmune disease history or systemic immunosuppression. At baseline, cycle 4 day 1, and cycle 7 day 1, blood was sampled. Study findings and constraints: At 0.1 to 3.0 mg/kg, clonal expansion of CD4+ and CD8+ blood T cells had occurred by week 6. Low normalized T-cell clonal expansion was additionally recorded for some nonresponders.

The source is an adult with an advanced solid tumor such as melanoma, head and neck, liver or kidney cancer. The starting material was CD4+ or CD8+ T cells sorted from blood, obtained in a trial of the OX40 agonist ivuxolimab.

This CDR3 is CASSPSDTQYF. For the CDR3, the DNA is TGTGCCAGCAGTCCATCAGATACGCAGTATTTT. The genes are TRBV27 and TRBJ2-3; D not resolved. The CDR3 has 11 amino acids. Trimming removed 5 bases from V and 4 bases from J, with 4 bases in between. Looked up from germline, CDR1 is MNHEY and CDR2 is SMNVEV (reference sequence).